This TCR beta chain was captured by sequencing in a study of shared clonotypes between healthy human individuals. Details on this clone: Its antigen is not known.

This CDR3 comprises 22 residues. V lost 3 bases, J lost 2 bases, and 33 bases lay in between. Looked up from germline, CDR1 is MNHEY and CDR2 is SMNVEV (reference sequence). Produced via immunoSEQ multiplex PCR; TCRdb's table is partial and in-frame only. This table holds around 500,000 clones, roughly 77% found once. Overall study findings and caveats: The represented genetic and exposure-history diversity was limited by the small number of donors.

The clonotype originates from a woman aged 40 to 55 in good health. Some clones in this sample may be carry-over from other donors' samples. The sequenced sample consisted of PBMCs. The V and J genes are TRBV27 and TRBJ2-3; D uncertain. The CDR3 reads CASSLFPQNPWQAQEFTDTQYF. Written as DNA, the CDR3 is TGTGCCAGCAGTTTGTTTCCTCAAAATCCCTGGCAGGCTCAGGAATTCACAGATACGCAGTATTTT.